The 4 T cell receptor beta chains below were found in one sample sequenced in a study of OX40 agonist ivuxolimab in advanced cancers. Library preparation was by the immunoSEQ multiplex PCR assay. Not all clones reach the TCRdb copy of this immuneACCESS table, which keeps in-frame sequences only. Checked studies attribute under half of the gap to unresolved V genes and leave the rest unexplained. In this sample the table shows some 85,000 clones, over 75% of which occur a single time. The top ten clones comprise 0.2% to 0.3% of the sample. The source was CD4+ or CD8+ T cells sorted from blood, collected in a trial of the OX40 agonist ivuxolimab. These receptors all stem from an adult with an advanced solid tumor such as melanoma, head and neck, liver or kidney cancer.

This rearrangement joins TRBV7-2 to TRBJ2-3; D is uncertain. CDR3 length: 13 amino acids. V dropped 2 bases and J dropped 6 bases, with 9 bases sitting between them. The germline CDR1 and CDR2 sequences are SGHTA and FQGNSA. The CDR3: CASSLSSRDTQYF. The DNA for the CDR3 is TGTGCCAGCAGCTTAAGCTCTCGGGATACGCAGTATTTT.

The chain joins TRBV10-3 to TRBJ1-1; D perhaps matches TRBD1 (6 bases). There are 16 residues in the CDR3. Germline loops: CDR1 ENHRY, CDR2 SYGVKD. The ends were cut back, 6 bases at V and 0 bases at J, with 17 bases in the middle. CDR3 sequence (DNA): TGTGCCATCAGCACCCGGGGCGGACAGATGAACACTGAAGCTTTCTTT. This gives the protein CAISTRGGQMNTEAFF.

CDR3 bases: TGTGCCACAGAGAGCGGGACAGGGGGCGAGGAGACCCAGTACTTC. It codes for CATESGTGGEETQYF. The chain uses TRBV28 and TRBJ2-5; 12 bases align to TRBD1. J lost 5 bases, V lost 10 bases, and 11 bases had no gene match. Germline CDR1 is MDHEN and CDR2 is SYDVKM. This CDR3 comprises 15 residues. The whole variable domain, remainder taken from reference TRBV28 and TRBJ2-5, is DVKVTQSSRYLVKRTGEKVFLECVQDMDHENMFWYRQDPGLGLRLIYFSYDVKMKEKGDIPEGYSVSREKKERFSLILESASTNQTSMYLCATESGTGGEETQYFGPGTRLLVL.

The V and J genes are TRBV5-1 and TRBJ1-1, with D perhaps matching TRBD1 (5 bases). Germline V gene data show CDR1 as SGHRS and CDR2 as YFSETQ. The CDR3 extends over 16 amino acids. Trimming left V 4 bases short and J 2 bases short, with 18 bases between. The CDR3 loop is CASSDGGRTPNTEAFF. The CDR3 nucleotides are TGCGCCAGCAGCGACGGGGGACGGACTCCCAACACTGAAGCTTTCTTT.